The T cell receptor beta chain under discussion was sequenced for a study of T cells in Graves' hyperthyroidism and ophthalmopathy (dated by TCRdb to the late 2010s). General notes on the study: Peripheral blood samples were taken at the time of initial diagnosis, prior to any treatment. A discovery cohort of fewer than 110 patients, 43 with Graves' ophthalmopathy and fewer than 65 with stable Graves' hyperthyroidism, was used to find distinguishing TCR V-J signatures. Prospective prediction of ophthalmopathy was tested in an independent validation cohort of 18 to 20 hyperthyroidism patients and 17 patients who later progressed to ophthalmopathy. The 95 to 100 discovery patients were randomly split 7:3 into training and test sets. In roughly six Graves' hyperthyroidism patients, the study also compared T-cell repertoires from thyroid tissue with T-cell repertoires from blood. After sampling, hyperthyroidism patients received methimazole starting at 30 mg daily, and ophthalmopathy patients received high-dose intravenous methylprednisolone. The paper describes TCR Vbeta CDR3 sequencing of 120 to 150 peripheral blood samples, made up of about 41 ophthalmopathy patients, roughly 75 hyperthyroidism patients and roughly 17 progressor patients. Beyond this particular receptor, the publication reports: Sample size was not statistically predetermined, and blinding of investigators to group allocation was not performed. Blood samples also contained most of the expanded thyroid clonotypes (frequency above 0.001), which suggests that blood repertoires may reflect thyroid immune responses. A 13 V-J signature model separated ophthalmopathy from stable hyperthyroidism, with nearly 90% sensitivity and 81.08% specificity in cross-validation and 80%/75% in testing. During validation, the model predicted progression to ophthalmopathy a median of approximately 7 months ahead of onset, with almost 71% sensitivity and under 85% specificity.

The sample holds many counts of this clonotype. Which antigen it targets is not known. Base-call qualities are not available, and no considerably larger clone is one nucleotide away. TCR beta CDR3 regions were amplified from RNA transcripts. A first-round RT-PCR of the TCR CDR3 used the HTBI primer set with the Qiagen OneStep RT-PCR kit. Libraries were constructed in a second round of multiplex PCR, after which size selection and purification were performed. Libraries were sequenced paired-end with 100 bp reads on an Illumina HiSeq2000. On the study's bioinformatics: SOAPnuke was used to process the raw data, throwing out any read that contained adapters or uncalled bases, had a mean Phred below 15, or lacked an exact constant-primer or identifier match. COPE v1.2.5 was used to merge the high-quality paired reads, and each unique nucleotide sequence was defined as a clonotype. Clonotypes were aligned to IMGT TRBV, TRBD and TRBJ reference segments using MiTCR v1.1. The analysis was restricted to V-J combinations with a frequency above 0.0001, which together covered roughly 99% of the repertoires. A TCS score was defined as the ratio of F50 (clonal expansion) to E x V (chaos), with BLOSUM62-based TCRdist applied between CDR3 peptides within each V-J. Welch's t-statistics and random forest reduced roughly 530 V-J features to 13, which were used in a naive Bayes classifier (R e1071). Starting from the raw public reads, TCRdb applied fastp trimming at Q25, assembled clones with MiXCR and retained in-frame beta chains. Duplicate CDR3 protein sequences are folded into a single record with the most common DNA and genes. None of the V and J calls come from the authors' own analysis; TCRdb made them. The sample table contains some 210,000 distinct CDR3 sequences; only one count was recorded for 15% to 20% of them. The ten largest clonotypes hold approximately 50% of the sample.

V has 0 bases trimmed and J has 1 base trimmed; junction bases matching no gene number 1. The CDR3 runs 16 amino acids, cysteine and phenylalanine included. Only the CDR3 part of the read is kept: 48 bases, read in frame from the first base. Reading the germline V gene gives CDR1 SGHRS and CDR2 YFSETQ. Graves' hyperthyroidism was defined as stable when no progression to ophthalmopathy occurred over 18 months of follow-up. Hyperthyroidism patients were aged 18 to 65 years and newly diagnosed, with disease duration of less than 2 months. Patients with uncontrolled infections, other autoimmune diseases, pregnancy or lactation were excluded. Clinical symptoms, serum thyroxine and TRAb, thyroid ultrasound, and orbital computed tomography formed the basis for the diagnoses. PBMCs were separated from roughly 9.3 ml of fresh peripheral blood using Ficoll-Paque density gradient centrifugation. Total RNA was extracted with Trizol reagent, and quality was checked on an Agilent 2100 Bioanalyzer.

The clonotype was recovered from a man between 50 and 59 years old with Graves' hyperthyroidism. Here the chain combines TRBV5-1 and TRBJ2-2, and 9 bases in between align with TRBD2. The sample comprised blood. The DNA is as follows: TGCGCCAGCAGCTTGGGACTAGCGGTGAACACCGGGGAGCTGTTTTTT. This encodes CASSLGLAVNTGELFF. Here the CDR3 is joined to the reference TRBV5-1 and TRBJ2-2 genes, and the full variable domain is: KAGVTQTPRYLIKTRGQQVTLSCSPISGHRSVSWYQQTPGQGLQFLFEYFSETQRNKGNFPGRFSGRQFSNSRSEMNVSTLELGDSALYLCASSLGLAVNTGELFFGEGSRLTVL.